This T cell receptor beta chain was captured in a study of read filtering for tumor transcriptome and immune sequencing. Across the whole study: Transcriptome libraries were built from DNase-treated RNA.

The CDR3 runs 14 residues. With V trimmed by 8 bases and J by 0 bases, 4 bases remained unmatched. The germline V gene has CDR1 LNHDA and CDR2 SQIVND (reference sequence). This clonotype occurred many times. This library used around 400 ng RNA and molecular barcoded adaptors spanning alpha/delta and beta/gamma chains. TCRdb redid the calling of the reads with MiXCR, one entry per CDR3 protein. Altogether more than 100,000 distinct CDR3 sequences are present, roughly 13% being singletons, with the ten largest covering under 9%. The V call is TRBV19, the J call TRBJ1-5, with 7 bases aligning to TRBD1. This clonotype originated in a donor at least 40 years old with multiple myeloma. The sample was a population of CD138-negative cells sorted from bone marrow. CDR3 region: CASGTAISNQPQHF. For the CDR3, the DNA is TGTGCCAGTGGGACAGCAATTAGCAATCAGCCCCAGCATTTT.